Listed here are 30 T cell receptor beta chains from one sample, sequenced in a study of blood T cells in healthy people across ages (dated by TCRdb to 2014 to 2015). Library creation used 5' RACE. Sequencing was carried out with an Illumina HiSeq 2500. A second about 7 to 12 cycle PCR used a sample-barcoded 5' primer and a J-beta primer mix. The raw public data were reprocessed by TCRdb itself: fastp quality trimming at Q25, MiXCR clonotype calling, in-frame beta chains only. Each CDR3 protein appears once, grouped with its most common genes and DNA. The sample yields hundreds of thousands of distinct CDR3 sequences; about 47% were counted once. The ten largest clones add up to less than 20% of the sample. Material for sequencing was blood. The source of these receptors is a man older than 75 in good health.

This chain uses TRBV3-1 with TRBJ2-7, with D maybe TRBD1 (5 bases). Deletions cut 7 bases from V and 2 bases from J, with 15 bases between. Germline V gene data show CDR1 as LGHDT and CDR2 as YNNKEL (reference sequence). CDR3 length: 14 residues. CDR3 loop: CASTLTLGPYEQYF. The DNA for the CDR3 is TGTGCCAGCACCCTTACACTGGGGCCCTACGAGCAGTACTTC.

The CDR3 DNA follows: TGCAGTGCTAGAGCCCCCGGGGGCACAGATACGCAGTATTTT. Amino acid sequence: CSARAPGGTDTQYF. The J gene is TRBJ2-3, the V gene TRBV20-1; D may be TRBD2 (5 bases). Germline V lookup: CDR1 DFQATT, CDR2 SNEGSKA (reference sequence). The length of the CDR3 is 14 residues. Trimming removed 1 base at V and 1 base at J, with 9 bases between.

CDR3 sequence (DNA): TGTGCCAGTATGATGGCCGGGACAGGGGTGTACAATGAGCAGTTCTTC. Its translation is CASMMAGTGVYNEQFF. V gene TRBV25-1 combines with J gene TRBJ2-1, with 10 nucleotides matching TRBD1. V lost 9 bases, J lost 4 bases, and 12 bases stayed unmatched. Per germline, CDR1 MGHDK and CDR2 SYGVNS. The CDR3 runs 16 residues.

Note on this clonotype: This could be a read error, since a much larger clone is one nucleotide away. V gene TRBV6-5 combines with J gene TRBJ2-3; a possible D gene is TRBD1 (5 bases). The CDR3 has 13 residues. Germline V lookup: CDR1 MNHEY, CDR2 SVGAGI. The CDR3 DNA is TGTGCCGGCAGATCACCAGGGACAGATACGCAGTATTTT. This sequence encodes CAGRSPGTDTQYF.

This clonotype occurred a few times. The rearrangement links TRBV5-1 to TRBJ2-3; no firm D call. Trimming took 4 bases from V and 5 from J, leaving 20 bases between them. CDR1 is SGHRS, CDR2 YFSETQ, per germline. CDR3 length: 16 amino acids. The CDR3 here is CASSPLRAGAQDTQYF. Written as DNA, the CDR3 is TGCGCCAGCAGCCCTCTCCGGGCTGGAGCACAAGATACGCAGTATTTT.

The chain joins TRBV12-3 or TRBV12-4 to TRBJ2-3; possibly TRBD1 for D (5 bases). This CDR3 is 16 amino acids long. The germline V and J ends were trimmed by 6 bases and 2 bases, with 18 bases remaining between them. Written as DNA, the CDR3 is TGTGCCAGCAGACGTCCCCGGATAGGGGCCACAGATACGCAGTATTTT. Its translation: CASRRPRIGATDTQYF.

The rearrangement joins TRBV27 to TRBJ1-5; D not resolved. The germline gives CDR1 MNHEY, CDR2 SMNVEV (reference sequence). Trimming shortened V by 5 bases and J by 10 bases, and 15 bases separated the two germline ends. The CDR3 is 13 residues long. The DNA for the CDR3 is TGTGCCAGCAGTGGAAACTTCTTGTCTCCCCAGCATTTT. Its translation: CASSGNFLSPQHF.

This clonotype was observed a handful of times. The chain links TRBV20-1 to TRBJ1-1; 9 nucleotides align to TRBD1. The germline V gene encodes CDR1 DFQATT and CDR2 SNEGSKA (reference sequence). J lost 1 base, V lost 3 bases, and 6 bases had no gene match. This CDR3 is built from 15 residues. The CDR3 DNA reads TGCAGTGCTAGCCCCCCGGGACAGGGGAACACTGAAGCTTTCTTT. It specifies CSASPPGQGNTEAFF.

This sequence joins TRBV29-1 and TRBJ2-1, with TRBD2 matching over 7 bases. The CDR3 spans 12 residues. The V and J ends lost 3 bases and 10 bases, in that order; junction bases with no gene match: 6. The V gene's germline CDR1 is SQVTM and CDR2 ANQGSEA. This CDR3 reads CSVESGAREQFF. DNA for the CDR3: TGCAGCGTTGAGAGCGGGGCTAGGGAGCAGTTCTTC.

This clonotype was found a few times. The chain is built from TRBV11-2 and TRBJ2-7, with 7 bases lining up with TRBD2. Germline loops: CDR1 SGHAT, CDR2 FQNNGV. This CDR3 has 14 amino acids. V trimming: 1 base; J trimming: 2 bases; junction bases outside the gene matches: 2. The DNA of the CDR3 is TGTGCCAGCAGCTTAGGGACTAGGGCCTACGAGCAGTACTTC. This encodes CASSLGTRAYEQYF.

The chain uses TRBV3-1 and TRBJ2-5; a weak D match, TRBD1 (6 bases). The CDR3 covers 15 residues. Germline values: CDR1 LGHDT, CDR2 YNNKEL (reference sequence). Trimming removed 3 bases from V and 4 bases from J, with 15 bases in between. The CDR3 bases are TGTGCCAGCAGCCATCCTGCAGGGGACACAGAGACCCAGTACTTC. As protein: CASSHPAGDTETQYF.

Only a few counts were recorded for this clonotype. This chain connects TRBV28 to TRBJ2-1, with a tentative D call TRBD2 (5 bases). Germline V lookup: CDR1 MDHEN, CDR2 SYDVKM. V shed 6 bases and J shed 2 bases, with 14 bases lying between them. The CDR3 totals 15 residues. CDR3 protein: CASRSSGNPYNEQFF. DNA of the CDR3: TGTGCCAGCAGAAGCAGCGGCAACCCCTACAATGAGCAGTTCTTC.

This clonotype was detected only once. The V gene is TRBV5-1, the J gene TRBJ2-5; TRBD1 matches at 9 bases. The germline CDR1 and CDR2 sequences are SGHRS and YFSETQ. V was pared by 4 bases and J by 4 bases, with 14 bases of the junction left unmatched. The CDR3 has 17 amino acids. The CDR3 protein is CASSPETGGRFRETQYF. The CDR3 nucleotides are TGCGCCAGCAGCCCAGAGACAGGGGGGAGATTCAGAGAGACCCAGTACTTC.

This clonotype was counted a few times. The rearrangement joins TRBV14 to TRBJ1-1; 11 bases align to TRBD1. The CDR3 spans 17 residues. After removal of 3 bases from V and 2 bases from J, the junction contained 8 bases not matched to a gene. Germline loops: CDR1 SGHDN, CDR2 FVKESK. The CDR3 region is CASSQRTGGIFNTEAFF. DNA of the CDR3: TGTGCCAGCAGCCAGCGGACAGGGGGCATTTTTAACACTGAAGCTTTCTTT.

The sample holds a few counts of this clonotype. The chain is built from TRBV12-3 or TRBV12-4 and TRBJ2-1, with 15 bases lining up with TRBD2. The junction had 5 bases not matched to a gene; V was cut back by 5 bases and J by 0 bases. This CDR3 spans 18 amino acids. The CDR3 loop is CASSPGLAGGSSYNEQFF. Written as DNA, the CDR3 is TGTGCCAGCAGTCCCGGACTAGCGGGAGGGAGCTCCTACAATGAGCAGTTCTTC.

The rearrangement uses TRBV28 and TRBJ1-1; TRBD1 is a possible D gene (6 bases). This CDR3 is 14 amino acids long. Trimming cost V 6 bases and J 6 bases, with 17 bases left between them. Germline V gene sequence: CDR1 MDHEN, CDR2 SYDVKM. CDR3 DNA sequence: TGTGCCAGCAGCTCAGGGGCTGAGCGCGCTGAAGCTTTCTTT. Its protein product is CASSSGAERAEAFF.

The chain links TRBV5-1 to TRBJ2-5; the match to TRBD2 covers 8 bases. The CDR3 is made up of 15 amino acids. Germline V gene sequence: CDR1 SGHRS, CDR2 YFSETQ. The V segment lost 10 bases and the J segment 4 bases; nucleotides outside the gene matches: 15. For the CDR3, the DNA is TGCGCCTCGAAAGGGTTAGCGGGGACCGGAGAGACCCAGTACTTC. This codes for CASKGLAGTGETQYF.

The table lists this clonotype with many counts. The CDR3 region is CASSELRTGNSPLHF. The CDR3 DNA sequence: TGTGCCAGCAGTGAATTGAGGACAGGGAATTCACCCCTCCACTTT. V usage is TRBV2 and J usage is TRBJ1-6, with 8 nucleotides matching TRBD1. The CDR3 spans 15 residues. The V gene's germline CDR1 is SNHLY and CDR2 FYNNEI. With V trimmed by 2 bases and J by 7 bases, 4 bases remained unmatched.

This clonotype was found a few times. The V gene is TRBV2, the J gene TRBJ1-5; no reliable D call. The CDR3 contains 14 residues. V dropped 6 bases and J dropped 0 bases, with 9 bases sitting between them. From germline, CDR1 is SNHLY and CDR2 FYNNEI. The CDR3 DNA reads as TGTGCCAGCAGGGATACCTATAGCAATCAGCCCCAGCATTTT. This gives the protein CASRDTYSNQPQHF.

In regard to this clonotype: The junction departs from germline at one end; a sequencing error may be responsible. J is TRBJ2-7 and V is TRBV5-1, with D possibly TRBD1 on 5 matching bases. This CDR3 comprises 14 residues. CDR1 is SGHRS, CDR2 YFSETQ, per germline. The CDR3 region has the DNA TGCGCCAGCGGCTTGGCCCAGGGTGGCCACGAGCAGTACTTC. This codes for CASGLAQGGHEQYF.

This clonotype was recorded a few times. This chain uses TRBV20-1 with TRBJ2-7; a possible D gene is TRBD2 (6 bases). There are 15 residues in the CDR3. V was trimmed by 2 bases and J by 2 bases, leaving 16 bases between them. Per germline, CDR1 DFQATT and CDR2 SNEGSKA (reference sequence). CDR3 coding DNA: TGCAGTGCTAGACCGGAGGGGATGGGGCCCTACGAGCAGTACTTC. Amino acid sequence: CSARPEGMGPYEQYF.

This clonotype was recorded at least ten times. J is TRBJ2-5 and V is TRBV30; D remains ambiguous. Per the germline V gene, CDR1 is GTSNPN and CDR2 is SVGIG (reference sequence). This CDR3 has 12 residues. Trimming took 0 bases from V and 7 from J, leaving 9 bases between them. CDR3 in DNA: TGTGCCTGGAGTGTACTTTCGGGGACCCAGTACTTC. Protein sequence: CAWSVLSGTQYF.

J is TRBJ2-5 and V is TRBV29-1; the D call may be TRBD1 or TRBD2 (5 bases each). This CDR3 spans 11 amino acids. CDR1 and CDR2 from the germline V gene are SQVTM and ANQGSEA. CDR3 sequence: CTGTLQNEQYF. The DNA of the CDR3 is TGCACCGGGACCCTTCAGAATGAGCAGTACTTC.

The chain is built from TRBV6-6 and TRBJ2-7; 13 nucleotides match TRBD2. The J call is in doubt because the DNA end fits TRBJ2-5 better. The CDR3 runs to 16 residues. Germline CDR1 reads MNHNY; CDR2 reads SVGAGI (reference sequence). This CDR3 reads CASSYSLAGGRKTQYF. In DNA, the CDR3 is TGTGCCAGCAGTTACTCACTAGCGGGGGGGCGAAAGACCCAGTACTTC.

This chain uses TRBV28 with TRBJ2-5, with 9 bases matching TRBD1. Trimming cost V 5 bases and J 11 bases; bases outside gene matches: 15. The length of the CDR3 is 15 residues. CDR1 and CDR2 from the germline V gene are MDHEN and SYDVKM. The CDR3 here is CASSPRTGVGNEQYF. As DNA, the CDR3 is TGTGCCAGCAGTCCCCGGACAGGGGTAGGCAATGAGCAGTACTTC.

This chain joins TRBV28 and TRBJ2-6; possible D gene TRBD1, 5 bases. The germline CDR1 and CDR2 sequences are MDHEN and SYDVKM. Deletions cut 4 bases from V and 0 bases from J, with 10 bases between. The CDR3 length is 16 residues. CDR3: CASSSPGFSGANVLTF. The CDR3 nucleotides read TGTGCCAGCAGTTCTCCAGGGTTCTCTGGGGCCAACGTCCTGACTTTC.

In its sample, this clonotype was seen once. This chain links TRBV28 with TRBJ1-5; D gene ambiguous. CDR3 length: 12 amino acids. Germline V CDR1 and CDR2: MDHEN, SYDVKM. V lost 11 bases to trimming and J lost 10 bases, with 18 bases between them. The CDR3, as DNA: TGTGCCGGTAACGCGCCATCATACCCCCAGCATTTT. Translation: CAGNAPSYPQHF.

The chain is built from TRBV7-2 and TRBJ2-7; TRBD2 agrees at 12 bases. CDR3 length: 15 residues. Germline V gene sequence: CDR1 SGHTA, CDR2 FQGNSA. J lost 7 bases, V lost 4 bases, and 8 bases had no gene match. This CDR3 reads CASSSGLAGSMEQYF. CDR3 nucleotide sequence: TGTGCCAGCAGCTCCGGACTAGCGGGGTCCATGGAGCAGTACTTC.

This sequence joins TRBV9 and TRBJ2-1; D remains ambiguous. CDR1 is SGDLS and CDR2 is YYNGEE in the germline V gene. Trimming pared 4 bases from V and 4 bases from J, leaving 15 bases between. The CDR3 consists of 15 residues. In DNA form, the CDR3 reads TGTGCCAGCAGCCCCCGTGATGCGCCATACAATGAGCAGTTCTTC. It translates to CASSPRDAPYNEQFF.

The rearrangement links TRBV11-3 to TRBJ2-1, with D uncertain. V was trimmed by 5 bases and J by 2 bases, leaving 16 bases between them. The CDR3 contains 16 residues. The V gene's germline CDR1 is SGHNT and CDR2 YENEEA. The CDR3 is CASSGTVLTTYNEQFF. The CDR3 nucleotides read TGTGCCAGCAGCGGAACAGTTCTAACGACCTACAATGAGCAGTTCTTC.